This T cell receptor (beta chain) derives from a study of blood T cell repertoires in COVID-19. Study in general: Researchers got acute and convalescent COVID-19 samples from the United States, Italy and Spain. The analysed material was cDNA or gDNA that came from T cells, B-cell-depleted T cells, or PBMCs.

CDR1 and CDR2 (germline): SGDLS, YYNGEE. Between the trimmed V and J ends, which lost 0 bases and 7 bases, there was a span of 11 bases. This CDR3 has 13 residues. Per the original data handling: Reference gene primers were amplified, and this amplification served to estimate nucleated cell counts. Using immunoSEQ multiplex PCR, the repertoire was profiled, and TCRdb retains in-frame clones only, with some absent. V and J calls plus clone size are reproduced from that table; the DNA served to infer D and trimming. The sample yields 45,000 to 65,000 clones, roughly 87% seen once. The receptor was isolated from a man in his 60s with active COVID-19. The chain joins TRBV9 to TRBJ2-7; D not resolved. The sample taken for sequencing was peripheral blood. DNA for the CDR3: TGTGCCAGCAGCGTAGGAACCGTCGGGGAGCAGTACTTC. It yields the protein CASSVGTVGEQYF.